This T cell receptor beta chain was identified in a study of response to subunit inactivated influenza vaccine. This clonotype showed up many times. TCRdb independently ran MiXCR on the RT-PCR reads; one entry per CDR3 protein. The sample has more than 550,000 distinct CDR3 sequences; 10% to 12% are singletons. CDR3 length: 13 residues. Germline V lookup: CDR1 ENHRY, CDR2 SYGVKD. V shed 9 bases, J shed 6 bases, and the junction held 9 bases outside the gene matches. The sample was also linked to a second study, of T cells expressing NK-cell markers. That publication notes: UMIs were included in TCR beta cDNA generated by 5'RACE template switching. Sorted CD3+CD56+NKG2C+, CD3+CD56+NKG2C- and CD3+CD56-NKG2C+ T cells supplied TCR beta repertoires. Sequenced donors, eight in total, included seven who were HCMV-seropositive and one who was seronegative. These clonotypes, the leaders elsewhere, also led the CD3+CD56-NKG2C+ fraction in several donors.

This TCR was sampled from a man aged 45 to 65 who received an inactivated influenza vaccine. The V gene is TRBV10-3, the J gene TRBJ2-7; 9 positions match TRBD2. The material sequenced was PBMCs from blood, taken on the day of vaccination. In nucleotides, the CDR3 is TGTGCCATACAACTGGGACTAGCAGGCGAGCAGTACTTC. As protein: CAIQLGLAGEQYF.